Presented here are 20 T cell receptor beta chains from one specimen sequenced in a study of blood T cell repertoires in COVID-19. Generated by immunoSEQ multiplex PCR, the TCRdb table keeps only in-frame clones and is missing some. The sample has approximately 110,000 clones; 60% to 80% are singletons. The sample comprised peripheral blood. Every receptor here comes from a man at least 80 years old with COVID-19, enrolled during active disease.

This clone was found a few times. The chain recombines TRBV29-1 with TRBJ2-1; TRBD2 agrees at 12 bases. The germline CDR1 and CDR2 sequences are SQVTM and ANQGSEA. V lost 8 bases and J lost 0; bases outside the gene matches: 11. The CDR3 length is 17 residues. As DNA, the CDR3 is TGCAGCCCGCGACTAGCGGGAGCCCCCCTCTCCTACAATGAGCAGTTCTTC. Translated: CSPRLAGAPLSYNEQFF.

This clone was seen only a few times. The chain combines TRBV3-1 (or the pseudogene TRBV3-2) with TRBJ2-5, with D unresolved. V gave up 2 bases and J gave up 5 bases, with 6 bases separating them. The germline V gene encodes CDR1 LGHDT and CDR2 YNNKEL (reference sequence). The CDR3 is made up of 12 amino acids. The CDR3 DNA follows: TGTGCCAGCAGCCAACGTCGGGAGACCCAGTACTTC. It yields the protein CASSQRRETQYF.

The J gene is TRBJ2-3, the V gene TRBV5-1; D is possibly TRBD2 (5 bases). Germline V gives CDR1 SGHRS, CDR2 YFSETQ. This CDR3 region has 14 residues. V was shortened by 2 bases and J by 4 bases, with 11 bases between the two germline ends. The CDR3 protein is CASSFTGLADTQYF. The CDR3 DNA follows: TGCGCCAGCAGCTTTACGGGGTTGGCAGATACGCAGTATTTT.

The CDR3 DNA sequence: TGTGCCAGCAGTATCCAGGGCCTGGAGCAGTACTTC. Amino acid sequence: CASSIQGLEQYF. The V and J genes are TRBV12-3 or TRBV12-4 and TRBJ2-7; D possibly corresponds to TRBD1 (5 bases). The length of the CDR3 is 12 residues. Between the trimmed V and J ends, which lost 5 bases and 7 bases, there was a span of 12 bases.

CDR3 residues: CASTRGQVAYEQYF. CDR3 nucleotides: TGTGCCAGCACACGAGGACAGGTCGCCTACGAGCAGTACTTC. The gene calls are TRBV2 and TRBJ2-7; 7 bases agree with TRBD1. From germline, CDR1 is SNHLY and CDR2 FYNNEI. This CDR3 comprises 14 residues. The trim removed 7 bases at V and 2 bases at J, leaving 8 bases unmatched.

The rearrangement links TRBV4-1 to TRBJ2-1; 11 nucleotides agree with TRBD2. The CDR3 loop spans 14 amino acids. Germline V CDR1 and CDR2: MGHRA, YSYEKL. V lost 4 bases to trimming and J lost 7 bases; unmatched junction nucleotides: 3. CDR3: CASSLSGRVNEQFF. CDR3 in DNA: TGCGCCAGCAGCCTTAGCGGGAGGGTAAATGAGCAGTTCTTC.

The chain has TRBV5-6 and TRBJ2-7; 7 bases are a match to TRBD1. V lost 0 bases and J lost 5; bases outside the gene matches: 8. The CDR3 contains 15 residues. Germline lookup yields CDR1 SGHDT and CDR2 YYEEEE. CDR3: CASSLARQGNNEQYF. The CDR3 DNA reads TGTGCCAGCAGCTTGGCGCGACAGGGAAATAACGAGCAGTACTTC.

CDR3 sequence (DNA): TGTGCCAGCAGTTTCGGGGGATTTGGTCATACGACTGAAGCTTTCTTT. As protein: CASSFGGFGHTTEAFF. The chain uses TRBV28 and TRBJ1-1; perhaps TRBD1 as D (5 bases). This CDR3 spans 16 amino acids. CDR1 and CDR2 (germline): MDHEN, SYDVKM. V was shortened by 3 bases and J by 5 bases, with 19 bases between the two germline ends.

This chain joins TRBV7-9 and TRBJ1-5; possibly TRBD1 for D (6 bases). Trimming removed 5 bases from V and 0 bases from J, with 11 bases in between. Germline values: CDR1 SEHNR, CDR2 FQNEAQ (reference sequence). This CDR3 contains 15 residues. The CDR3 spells CASSAQGNSNQPQHF. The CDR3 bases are TGTGCCAGCAGCGCCCAGGGGAATAGCAATCAGCCCCAGCATTTT.

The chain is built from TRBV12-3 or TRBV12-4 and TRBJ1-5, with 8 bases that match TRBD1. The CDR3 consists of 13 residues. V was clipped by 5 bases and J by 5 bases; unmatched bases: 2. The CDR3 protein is CASSQGQDQPQHF. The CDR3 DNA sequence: TGTGCCAGCAGTCAGGGACAGGATCAGCCCCAGCATTTT.

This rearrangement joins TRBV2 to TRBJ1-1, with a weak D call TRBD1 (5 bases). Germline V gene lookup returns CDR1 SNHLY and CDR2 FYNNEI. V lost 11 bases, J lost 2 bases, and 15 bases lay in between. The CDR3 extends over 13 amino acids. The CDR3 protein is CAQKRDFNTEAFF. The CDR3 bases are TGTGCCCAGAAGCGGGACTTTAACACTGAAGCTTTCTTT.

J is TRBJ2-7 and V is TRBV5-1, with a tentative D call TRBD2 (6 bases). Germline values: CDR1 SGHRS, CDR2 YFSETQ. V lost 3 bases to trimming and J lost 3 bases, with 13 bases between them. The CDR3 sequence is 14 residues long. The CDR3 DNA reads TGCGCCAGCAGCTGGGGGGACCGCGACTACGAGCAGTACTTC. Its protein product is CASSWGDRDYEQYF.

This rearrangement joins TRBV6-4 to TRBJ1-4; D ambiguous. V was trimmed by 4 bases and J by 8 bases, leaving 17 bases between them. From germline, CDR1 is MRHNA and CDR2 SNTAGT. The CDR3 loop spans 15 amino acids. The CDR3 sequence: CASSASGYVYEKLFF. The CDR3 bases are TGTGCCAGCAGTGCCTCCGGGTACGTATACGAAAAACTGTTTTTT.

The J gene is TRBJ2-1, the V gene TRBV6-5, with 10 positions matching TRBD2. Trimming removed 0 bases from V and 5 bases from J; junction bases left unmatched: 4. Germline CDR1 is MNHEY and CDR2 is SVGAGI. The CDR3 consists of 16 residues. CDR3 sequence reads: CASSYSGLAGDNEQFF. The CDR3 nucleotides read TGTGCCAGCAGTTACTCGGGGCTAGCGGGAGACAATGAGCAGTTCTTC.

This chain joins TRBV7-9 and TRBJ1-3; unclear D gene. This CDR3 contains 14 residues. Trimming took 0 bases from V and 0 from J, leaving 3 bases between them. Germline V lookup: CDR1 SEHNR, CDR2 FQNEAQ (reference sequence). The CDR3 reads CASSLANSGNTIYF. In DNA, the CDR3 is TGTGCCAGCAGCTTAGCCAACTCTGGAAACACCATATATTTT. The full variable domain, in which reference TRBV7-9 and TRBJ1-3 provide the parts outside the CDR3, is DTGVSQNPRHKITKRGQNVTFRCDPISEHNRLYWYRQTLGQGPEFLTYFQNEAQLEKSRLLSDRFSAERPKGSFSTLEIQRTEQGDSAMYLCASSLANSGNTIYFGEGSWLTVV.

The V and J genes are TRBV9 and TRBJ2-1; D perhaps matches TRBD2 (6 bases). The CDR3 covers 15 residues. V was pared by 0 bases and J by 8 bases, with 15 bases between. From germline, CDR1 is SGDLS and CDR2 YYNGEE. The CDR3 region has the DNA TGTGCCAGCAGCGTAGGAAGAGGGGACTTCCATGAGCAGTTCTTC. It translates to CASSVGRGDFHEQFF.

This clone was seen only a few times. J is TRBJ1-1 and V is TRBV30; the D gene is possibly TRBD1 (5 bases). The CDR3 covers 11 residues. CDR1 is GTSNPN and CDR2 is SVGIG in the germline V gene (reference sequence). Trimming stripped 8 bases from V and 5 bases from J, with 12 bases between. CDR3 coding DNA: TGTGCCGGCAGGGAAGAGACTGAAGCTTTCTTT. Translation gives CAGREETEAFF. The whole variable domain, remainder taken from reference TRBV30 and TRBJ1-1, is SQTIHQWPATLVQPVGSPLSLECTVEGTSNPNLYWYRQAAGRGLQLLFYSVGIGQISSEVPQNLSASRPQDRQFILSSKKLLLSDSGFYLCAGREETEAFFGQGTRLTVV.

The CDR3 sequence: CASSLLAGKTYNEQFF. CDR3 in DNA: TGTGCCAGCAGCTTATTAGCGGGCAAAACCTACAATGAGCAGTTCTTC. The chain employs TRBV5-4 and TRBJ2-1, with 7 positions matching TRBD2. This CDR3 spans 16 amino acids. The germline gives CDR1 SGHNT, CDR2 YYREEE (reference sequence). J lost 2 bases, V lost 2 bases, and 7 bases had no gene match.

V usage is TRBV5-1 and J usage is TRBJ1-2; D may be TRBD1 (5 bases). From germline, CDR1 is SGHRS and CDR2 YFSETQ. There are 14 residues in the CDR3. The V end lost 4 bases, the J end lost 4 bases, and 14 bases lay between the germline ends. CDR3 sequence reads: CASSGGAGTYGYTF. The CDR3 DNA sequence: TGCGCCAGCAGCGGAGGGGCAGGAACCTATGGCTACACCTTC.

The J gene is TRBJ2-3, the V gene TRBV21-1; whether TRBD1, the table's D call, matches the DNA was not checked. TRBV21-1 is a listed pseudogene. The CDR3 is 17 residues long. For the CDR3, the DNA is TGTGCCAGCAGCAACATCCCAGGGGACCCCCGGACAGATACGCAGTATTTT. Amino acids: CASSNIPGDPRTDTQYF.